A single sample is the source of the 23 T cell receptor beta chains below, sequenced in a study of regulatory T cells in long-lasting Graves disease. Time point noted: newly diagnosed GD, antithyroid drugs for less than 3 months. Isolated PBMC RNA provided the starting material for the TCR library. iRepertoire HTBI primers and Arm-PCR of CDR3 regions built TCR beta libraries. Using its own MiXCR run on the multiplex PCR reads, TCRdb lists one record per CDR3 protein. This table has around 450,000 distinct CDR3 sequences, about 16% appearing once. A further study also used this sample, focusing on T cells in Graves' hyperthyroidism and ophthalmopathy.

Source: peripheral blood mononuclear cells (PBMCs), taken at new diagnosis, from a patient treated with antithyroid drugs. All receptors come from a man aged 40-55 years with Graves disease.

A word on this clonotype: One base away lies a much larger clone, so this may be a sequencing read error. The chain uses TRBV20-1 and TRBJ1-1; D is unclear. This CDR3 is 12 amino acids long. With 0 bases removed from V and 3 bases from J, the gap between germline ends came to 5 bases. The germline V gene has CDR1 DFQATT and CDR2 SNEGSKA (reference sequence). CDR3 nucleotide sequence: TGCAGTGCTAGAGACAGGTACACTGAAGCTTTCTTT. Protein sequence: CSARDRYTEAFF.

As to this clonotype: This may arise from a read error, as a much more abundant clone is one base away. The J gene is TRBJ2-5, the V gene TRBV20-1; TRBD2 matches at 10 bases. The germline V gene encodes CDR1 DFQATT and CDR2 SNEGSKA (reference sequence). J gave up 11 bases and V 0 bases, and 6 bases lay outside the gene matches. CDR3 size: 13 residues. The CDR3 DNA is TGCAGTGCTAGAGACTTAGCGGGAGGTGAGCAGTACTTC. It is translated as CSARDLAGGEQYF.

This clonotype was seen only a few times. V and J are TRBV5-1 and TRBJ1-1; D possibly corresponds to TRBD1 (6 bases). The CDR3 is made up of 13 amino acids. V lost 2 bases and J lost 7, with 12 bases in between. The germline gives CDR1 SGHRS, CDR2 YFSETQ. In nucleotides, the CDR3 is TGCGCCAGCAGCTTAAATGGGGGCGTTGAAGCTTTCTTT. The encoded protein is CASSLNGGVEAFF.

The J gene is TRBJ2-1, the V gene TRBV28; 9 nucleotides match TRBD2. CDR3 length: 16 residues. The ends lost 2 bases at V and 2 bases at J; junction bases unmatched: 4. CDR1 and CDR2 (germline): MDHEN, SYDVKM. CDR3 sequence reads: CASSLAASGTYNEQFF. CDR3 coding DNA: TGTGCCAGCAGTTTAGCGGCTAGCGGGACCTACAATGAGCAGTTCTTC.

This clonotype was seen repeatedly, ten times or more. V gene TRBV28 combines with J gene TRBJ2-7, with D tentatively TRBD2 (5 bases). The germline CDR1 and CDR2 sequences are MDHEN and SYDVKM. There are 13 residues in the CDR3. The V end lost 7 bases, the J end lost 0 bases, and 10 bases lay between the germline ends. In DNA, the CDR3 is TGTGCCAGCACGGGTGGGAGCTCCTACGAGCAGTACTTC. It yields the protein CASTGGSSYEQYF.

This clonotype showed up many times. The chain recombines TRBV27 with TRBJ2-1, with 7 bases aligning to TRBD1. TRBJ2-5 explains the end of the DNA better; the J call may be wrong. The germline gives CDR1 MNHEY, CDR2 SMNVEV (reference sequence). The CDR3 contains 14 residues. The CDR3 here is CASSARGFLETQYF. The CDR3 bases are TGTGCCAGCAGTGCCAGGGGGTTTCTAGAGACCCAGTACTTC.

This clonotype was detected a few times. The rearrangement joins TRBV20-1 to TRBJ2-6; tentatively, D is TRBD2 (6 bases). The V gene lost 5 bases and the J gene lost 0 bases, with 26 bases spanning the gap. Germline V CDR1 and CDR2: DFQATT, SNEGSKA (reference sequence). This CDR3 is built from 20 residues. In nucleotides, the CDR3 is TGCAGTGCTCCTCTCAAGCCCGAGCGGGTAGGATCCTCTGGGGCCAACGTCCTGACTTTC. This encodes CSAPLKPERVGSSGANVLTF.

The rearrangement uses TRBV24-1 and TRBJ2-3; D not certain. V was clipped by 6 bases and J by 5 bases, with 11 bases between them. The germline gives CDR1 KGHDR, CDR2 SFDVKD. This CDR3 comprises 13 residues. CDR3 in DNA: TGTGCCACCAGTCTGGGGTTGATAGATACGCAGTATTTT. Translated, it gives CATSLGLIDTQYF.

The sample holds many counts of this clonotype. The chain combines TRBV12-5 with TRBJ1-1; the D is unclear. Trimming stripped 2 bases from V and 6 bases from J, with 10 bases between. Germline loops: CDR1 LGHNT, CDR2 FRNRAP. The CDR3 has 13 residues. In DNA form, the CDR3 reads TGTGCTAGTGGTTTGTCCGGCCGATCTGAAGCTTTCTTT. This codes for CASGLSGRSEAFF.

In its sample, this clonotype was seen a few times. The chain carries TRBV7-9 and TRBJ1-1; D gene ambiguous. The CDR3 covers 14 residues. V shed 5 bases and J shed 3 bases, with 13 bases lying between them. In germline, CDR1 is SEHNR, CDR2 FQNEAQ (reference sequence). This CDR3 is CASSTLQLYTEAFF. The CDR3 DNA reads TGTGCCAGCAGCACGCTACAGCTGTACACTGAAGCTTTCTTT. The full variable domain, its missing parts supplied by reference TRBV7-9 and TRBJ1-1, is DTGVSQNPRHKITKRGQNVTFRCDPISEHNRLYWYRQTLGQGPEFLTYFQNEAQLEKSRLLSDRFSAERPKGSFSTLEIQRTEQGDSAMYLCASSTLQLYTEAFFGQGTRLTVV.

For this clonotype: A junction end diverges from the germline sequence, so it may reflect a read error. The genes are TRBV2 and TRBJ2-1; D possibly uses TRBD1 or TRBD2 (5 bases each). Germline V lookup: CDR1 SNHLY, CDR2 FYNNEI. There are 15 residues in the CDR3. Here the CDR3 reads CASSDEGFRTNERFF. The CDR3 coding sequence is TGTGCCAGCAGTGACGAGGGGTTTCGCACGAATGAGCGGTTCTTC.

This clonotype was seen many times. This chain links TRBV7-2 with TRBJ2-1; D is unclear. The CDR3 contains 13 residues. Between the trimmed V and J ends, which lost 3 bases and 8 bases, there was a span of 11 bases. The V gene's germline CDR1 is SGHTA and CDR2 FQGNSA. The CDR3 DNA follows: TGTGCCAGCAGCTTTCGGGTGTCAGATGAGCAGTTCTTC. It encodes CASSFRVSDEQFF. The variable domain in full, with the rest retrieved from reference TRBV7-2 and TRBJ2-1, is GAGVSQSPSNKVTEKGKDVELRCDPISGHTALYWYRQSLGQGLEFLIYFQGNSAPDKSGLPSDRFSAERTGGSVSTLTIQRTQQEDSAVYLCASSFRVSDEQFFGPGTRLTVL.

Written as DNA, the CDR3 is TGTGCCAGCAGCTTGGCCGGCCCCGGCTCTGAGCAGTTCTTC. It is translated as CASSLAGPGSEQFF. V and J are TRBV5-4 and TRBJ2-1; no reliable D call. The CDR3 consists of 14 residues. Between the trimmed V and J ends, which lost 0 bases and 9 bases, there was a span of 13 bases. Germline loops: CDR1 SGHNT, CDR2 YYREEE (reference sequence).

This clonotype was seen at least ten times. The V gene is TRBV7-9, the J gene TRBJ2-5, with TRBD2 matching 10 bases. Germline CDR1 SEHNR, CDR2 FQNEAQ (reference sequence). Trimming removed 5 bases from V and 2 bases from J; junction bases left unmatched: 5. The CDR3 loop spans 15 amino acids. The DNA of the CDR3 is TGTGCCAGCAGCCCCGGACTAGCGGAACAAGAGACCCAGTACTTC. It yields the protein CASSPGLAEQETQYF.

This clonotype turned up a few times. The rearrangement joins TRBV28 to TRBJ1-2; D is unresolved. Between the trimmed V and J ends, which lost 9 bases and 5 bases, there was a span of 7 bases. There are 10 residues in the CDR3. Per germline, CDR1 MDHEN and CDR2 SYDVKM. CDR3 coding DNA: TGTGCCAGTGCTAGATATGGCTACACCTTC. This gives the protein CASARYGYTF.

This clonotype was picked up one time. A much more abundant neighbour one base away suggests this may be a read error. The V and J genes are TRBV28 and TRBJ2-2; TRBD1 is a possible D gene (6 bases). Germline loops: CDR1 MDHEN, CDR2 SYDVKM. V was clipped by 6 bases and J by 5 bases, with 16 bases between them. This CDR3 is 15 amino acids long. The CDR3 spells CASSRGRGRTGELFF. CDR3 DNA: TGTGCCAGCAGCAGGGGCAGGGGTCGTACCGGGGAGCTGTTTTTT.

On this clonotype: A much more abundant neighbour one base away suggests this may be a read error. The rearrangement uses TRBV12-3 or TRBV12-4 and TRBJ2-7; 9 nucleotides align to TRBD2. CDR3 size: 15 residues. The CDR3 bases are TGTACCAGCAGTTTAGGACTAGCGCGAGCCTACGAGCAGTACTTC. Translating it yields CTSSLGLARAYEQYF.

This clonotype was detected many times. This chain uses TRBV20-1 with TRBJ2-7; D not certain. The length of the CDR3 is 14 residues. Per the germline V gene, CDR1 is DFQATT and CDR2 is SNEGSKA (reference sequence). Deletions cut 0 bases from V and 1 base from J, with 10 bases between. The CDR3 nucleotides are TGCAGTGCTAGAGACAACCCCGCATCCTACGAGCAGTACTTC. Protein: CSARDNPASYEQYF.

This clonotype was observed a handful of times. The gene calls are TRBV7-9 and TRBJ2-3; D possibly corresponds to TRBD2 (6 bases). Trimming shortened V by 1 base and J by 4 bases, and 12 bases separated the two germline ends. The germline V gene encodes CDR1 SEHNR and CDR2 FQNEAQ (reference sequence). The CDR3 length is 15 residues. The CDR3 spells CASSLDGSVADTQYF. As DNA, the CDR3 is TGTGCCAGCAGCTTAGACGGGAGCGTGGCAGATACGCAGTATTTT.

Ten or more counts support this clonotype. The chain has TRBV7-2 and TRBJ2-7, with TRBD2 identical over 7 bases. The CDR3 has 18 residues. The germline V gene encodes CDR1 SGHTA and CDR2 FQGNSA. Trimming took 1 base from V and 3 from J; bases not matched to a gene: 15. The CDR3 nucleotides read TGTGCCAGCAGCTTAGGGTTCTTTGGTCGCGGGAGATTCTACGAGCAGTACTTC. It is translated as CASSLGFFGRGRFYEQYF.

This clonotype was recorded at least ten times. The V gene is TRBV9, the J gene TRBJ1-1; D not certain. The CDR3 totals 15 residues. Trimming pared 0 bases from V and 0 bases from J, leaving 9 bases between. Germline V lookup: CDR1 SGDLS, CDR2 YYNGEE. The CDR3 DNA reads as TGTGCCAGCAGCGTAGTCCCCGGAGTGAACACTGAAGCTTTCTTT. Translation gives CASSVVPGVNTEAFF.

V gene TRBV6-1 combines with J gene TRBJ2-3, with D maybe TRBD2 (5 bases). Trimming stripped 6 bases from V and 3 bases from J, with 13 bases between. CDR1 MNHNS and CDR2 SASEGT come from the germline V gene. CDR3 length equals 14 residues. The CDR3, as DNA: TGTGCCAGCAGGGAACCGTCGGGAACAGATACGCAGTATTTT. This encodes CASREPSGTDTQYF.

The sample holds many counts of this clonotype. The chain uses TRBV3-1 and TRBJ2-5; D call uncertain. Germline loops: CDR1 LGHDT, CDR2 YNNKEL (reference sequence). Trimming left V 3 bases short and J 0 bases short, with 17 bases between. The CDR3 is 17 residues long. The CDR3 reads CASSHPPQRFYQETQYF. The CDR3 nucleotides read TGTGCCAGCAGCCATCCCCCCCAAAGATTCTACCAAGAGACCCAGTACTTC.